This is a list of T cell receptor beta chains from one sample in a study of blood T cell repertoires in COVID-19. The assay was immunoSEQ multiplex PCR, and TCRdb's table has in-frame clones only and misses some. Of 200,000 to 250,000 clones listed, 85% are singletons. Sequencing was performed on peripheral blood. These receptor sequences come from a woman aged 70 to 79 with COVID-19, enrolled during active disease. CDR3s include the opening cysteine and the closing phenylalanine or tryptophan. The D gene is left open where the match is weak. The size of a clone is reported for some rows only, either as once, few or many, or as a class for expanded clones.

len	v_gene	d_gene	abundance	j_gene	CDR3aa	CDR3nt
17	TRBV7-9	TRBD1	-	TRBJ1-5	CASSLANGQVSNQPQHF	TGTGCCAGCAGCTTAGCCAACGGACAGGTTAGCAATCAGCCCCAGCATTTT
14	TRBV29-1	TRBD1	-	TRBJ2-1	CSASRDRSYNEQFF	TGCAGCGCCTCCCGGGACAGATCCTACAATGAGCAGTTCTTC
14	TRBV6-5	TRBD2	-	TRBJ2-5	CASSPRGEWETQYF	TGTGCCAGCTCCCCGCGGGGGGAGTGGGAGACCCAGTACTTC
17	TRBV9	TRBD1	-	TRBJ2-3	CASSDNVGQNPTDTQYF	TGTGCCAGCAGTGACAATGTGGGACAGAACCCCACAGATACGCAGTATTTT
14	TRBV6-2/TRBV6-3	TRBD1	-	TRBJ1-5	CASSNDREHQPQHF	TGTGCCAGCAGCAATGACAGGGAACATCAGCCCCAGCATTTT
12	TRBV7-3	-	-	TRBJ2-1	CASSLTGAELFF	TGTGCCAGCAGCTTAACGGGGGCCGAGCTGTTCTTC
14	TRBV25-1	-	few	TRBJ1-5	CASSEATGSQPQHF	TGTGCCAGCAGTGAGGCGACGGGGTCTCAGCCCCAGCATTTT
16	TRBV7-2	TRBD1	-	TRBJ1-5	CASSPRGLLPNQPQHF	TGTGCCAGCAGCCCCAGGGGGCTTTTACCAAATCAGCCCCAGCATTTT
15	TRBV7-6	-	-	TRBJ2-3	CASSLGGASTDTQYF	TGTGCCAGCAGCTTAGGCGGGGCTAGCACAGATACGCAGTATTTT
14	TRBV2	-	-	TRBJ1-5	CASGSSDSNQPQHF	TGTGCCAGCGGGAGCAGCGATAGCAATCAGCCCCAGCATTTT
13	TRBV27	-	-	TRBJ2-2	CASSFSRTGELFF	TGTGCCAGCAGTTTTAGCAGAACCGGGGAGCTGTTTTTT
16	TRBV6-2/TRBV6-3	-	once	TRBJ1-2	CASSPIDRPLNYGYTF	TGTGCCAGCAGTCCGATCGACAGGCCGCTTAACTATGGCTACACCTTC
16	TRBV19	-	-	TRBJ2-1	CASSSLGTLIGNEQFF	TGTGCCAGTAGTTCTCTGGGGACACTCATTGGAAATGAGCAGTTCTTC
16	TRBV4-3	TRBD1	once	TRBJ1-2	CASSRTPGQGNYGYTF	TGCGCCAGCAGCCGAACCCCGGGACAGGGGAACTATGGCTACACCTTC
12	TRBV3-1/TRBV3-2	-	-	TRBJ2-7	CASSLQGNEQYF	TGTGCCAGCAGTCTCCAGGGCAACGAGCAGTACTTC
14	TRBV9	-	-	TRBJ1-1	CASSYTGMNTEAFF	TGTGCCAGCAGTTATACAGGGATGAACACTGAAGCTTTCTTT